These 22 T cell receptor beta chains originate from one sample sequenced in a study of shared clonotypes between healthy human individuals. Sequencing was performed with immunoSEQ multiplex PCR; in TCRdb, only in-frame clones are kept and a portion is missing. This table holds 2,500,000 or so clones, roughly 90% found once. The sequenced sample consisted of naive CD4+ T cells from PBMCs. Subset given: CD45RA+ positively selected. The receptors here all came from a man between 18 and 29 years old in good health. Some clones in this sample may be carry-over from other donors' samples.

V gene TRBV15 combines with J gene TRBJ2-1; TRBD2 matches at 11 bases. The V and J ends lost 2 bases and 2 bases, in that order; junction bases with no gene match: 11. Germline assignment: CDR1 LNHNV and CDR2 YYDKDF (reference sequence). CDR3 length: 19 amino acids. In nucleotides, the CDR3 is TGTGCCACCAGCAGAAAACCGCTTGGACTAGCGGGCACCTACAATGAGCAGTTCTTC. Amino acids: CATSRKPLGLAGTYNEQFF.

This chain uses TRBV29-1 with TRBJ2-1, with 7 bases fitting TRBD2. V lost 4 bases and J lost 6; bases outside the gene matches: 12. CDR1 is SQVTM and CDR2 is ANQGSEA in the germline V gene. This CDR3 is 15 amino acids long. The CDR3 DNA reads as TGCAGCGTTGCGACCGGGACTACCCCCTCCAATGAGCAGTTCTTC. It specifies CSVATGTTPSNEQFF.

This chain links TRBV2 with TRBJ1-5; D is ambiguous. Germline V lookup: CDR1 SNHLY, CDR2 FYNNEI. Trimming pared 7 bases from V and 12 bases from J, leaving 16 bases between. The CDR3 is 12 amino acids. The CDR3 coding sequence is TGTGCCAGCAACGCCGATGGCGGGCTCCAGCATTTT. Translating it yields CASNADGGLQHF.

As regards this clone: The same CDR3 also results from other DNA sequences found in this sample. The rearrangement uses TRBV30 and TRBJ1-4; D is ambiguous. Per germline, CDR1 GTSNPN and CDR2 SVGIG (reference sequence). This CDR3 has 12 residues. Trimming removed 0 bases at V and 8 bases at J, with 7 bases between. The CDR3 coding sequence is TGTGCCTGGAGTGTAAGTAGGGAAAAACTGTTTTTT. Translation gives CAWSVSREKLFF.

The CDR3 DNA reads as TGTGCTAGTGGCCGCACGTCCGATACGCAGTATTTT. It translates to CASGRTSDTQYF. The rearrangement joins TRBV12-5 to TRBJ2-3; D is uncertain. This CDR3 is built from 12 residues. Germline CDR1 LGHNT, CDR2 FRNRAP. The V end was cut by 6 bases, the J end by 6 bases, with 10 bases between.

This chain connects TRBV28 to TRBJ1-2; maybe TRBD1 (6 bases). V shed 4 bases and J shed 8 bases, with 20 bases lying between them. The CDR3 has 15 amino acids. CDR1 is MDHEN, CDR2 SYDVKM, per germline. Here the CDR3 DNA reads TGTGCCAGCAGTTCCTCCACGGCAGGGGCTTACGGCTACACCTTC. This codes for CASSSSTAGAYGYTF.

V and J are TRBV7-2 and TRBJ2-7; D might be TRBD2 (6 bases). The CDR3 covers 13 residues. Germline CDR1 SGHTA, CDR2 FQGNSA. Deletions cut 5 bases from V and 2 bases from J, with 10 bases between. The CDR3 DNA is TGTGCCAGCAGCGCTTCGGGGGCCTACGAGCAGTACTTC. Translating gives CASSASGAYEQYF. Using reference TRBV7-2 and TRBJ2-7 for the parts outside the CDR3, the full variable domain is GAGVSQSPSNKVTEKGKDVELRCDPISGHTALYWYRQSLGQGLEFLIYFQGNSAPDKSGLPSDRFSAERTGGSVSTLTIQRTQQEDSAVYLCASSASGAYEQYFGPGTRLTVT.

The count of this clone is one. The chain uses TRBV7-3 and TRBJ2-1; a weak D match, TRBD2 (6 bases). This CDR3 region has 14 residues. The germline CDR1 and CDR2 sequences are SGHTA and FQGTGA. The V end was cut by 5 bases, the J end by 6 bases, with 14 bases between. The CDR3 nucleotides are TGTGCCAGCAGCCCCCTTGGAGGGGTCAATGAGCAGTTCTTC. It translates to CASSPLGGVNEQFF.

This clone came up once. The chain couples TRBV7-9 to TRBJ2-1, with D tentatively TRBD1 or TRBD2 (5 bases each). V was cut by 4 bases and J by 14 bases, with 15 bases left in between. Germline-derived CDR1 and CDR2 are SEHNR and FQNEAQ (reference sequence). The CDR3 spans 12 residues. CDR3 region: CASSSIRRGEFF. The CDR3, as DNA: TGTGCCAGCAGCTCGATCCGAAGGGGAGAGTTCTTC. Variable domain in full (rest from reference TRBV7-9 and TRBJ2-1): DTGVSQNPRHKITKRGQNVTFRCDPISEHNRLYWYRQTLGQGPEFLTYFQNEAQLEKSRLLSDRFSAERPKGSFSTLEIQRTEQGDSAMYLCASSSIRRGEFFGPGTRLTVL.

The chain uses TRBV5-1 and TRBJ1-1; no clear D gene. From germline, CDR1 is SGHRS and CDR2 YFSETQ. The V end lost 1 base, the J end lost 5 bases, and 12 bases lay between the germline ends. The CDR3 runs 14 residues. CDR3 DNA: TGCGCCAGCAGCTTGATCATGGCTGGGACTGAAGCTTTCTTT. Translating gives CASSLIMAGTEAFF.

This chain uses TRBV6-5 with TRBJ2-3, with 7 bases lining up with TRBD1. Germline V lookup: CDR1 MNHEY, CDR2 SVGAGI. There are 15 residues in the CDR3. Trimming cost V 5 bases and J 2 bases; bases outside gene matches: 7. The CDR3 here is CASSKQQGITDTQYF. CDR3 coding DNA: TGTGCCAGCAGTAAACAACAGGGGATCACAGATACGCAGTATTTT.

This chain links TRBV19 with TRBJ2-1, with D possibly being TRBD1 (6 bases). There are 15 residues in the CDR3. V lost 3 bases to trimming and J lost 3 bases, with 12 bases between them. The germline gives CDR1 LNHDA, CDR2 SQIVND (reference sequence). DNA for the CDR3: TGTGCCAGTAGTATGATCCAAGGGGGCTACAATGAGCAGTTCTTC. It yields the protein CASSMIQGGYNEQFF.

The gene calls are TRBV7-6 and TRBJ2-1, with 10 bases lining up with TRBD1. Germline V gene data show CDR1 as SGHVS and CDR2 as FNYEAQ. The CDR3 has 15 amino acids. J lost 4 bases, V lost 1 base, and 1 base had no gene match. The chain's CDR3 is CASSLGQGAYNEQFF. CDR3 bases: TGTGCCAGCAGCTTAGGACAGGGGGCTTACAATGAGCAGTTCTTC.

V and J are TRBV29-1 and TRBJ2-3, with 15 bases identical to TRBD2. Trimming cost V 5 bases and J 4 bases; bases outside gene matches: 7. The CDR3 covers 16 residues. Germline V gene data show CDR1 as SQVTM and CDR2 as ANQGSEA. CDR3 in DNA: TGCAGCGTTCGTGGGACTAGCGGGAGGAGGCCAGATACGCAGTATTTT. It yields the protein CSVRGTSGRRPDTQYF.

J is TRBJ2-3 and V is TRBV5-1, with 10 nucleotides matching TRBD2. Trimming removed 4 bases from V and 0 bases from J; junction bases left unmatched: 5. Per the germline V gene, CDR1 is SGHRS and CDR2 is YFSETQ. The CDR3 contains 16 residues. The CDR3 DNA is TGCGCCAGCAGCCCGGGACTAGCGCCTAGCACAGATACGCAGTATTTT. It translates to CASSPGLAPSTDTQYF.

The genes are TRBV18 and TRBJ1-4; D not certain. The V end lost 1 base, the J end lost 10 bases, and 13 bases lay between the germline ends. The CDR3 runs 14 residues. Looked up from germline, CDR1 is KGHSH and CDR2 is LQKENI. The CDR3 coding sequence is TGTGCCAGCTCACCACAGCAGGATCGAGGAAAACTGTTTTTT. Translation: CASSPQQDRGKLFF.

This clone appeared a single time. The genes are TRBV4-3 and TRBJ1-1, with D unresolved. V dropped 0 bases and J dropped 0 bases, with 8 bases sitting between them. This CDR3 is 15 amino acids long. The germline CDR1 and CDR2 sequences are LGHNA and YSLEER. CDR3 sequence (DNA): TGCGCCAGCAGCCAAGAACGACATTTGAACACTGAAGCTTTCTTT. It translates to CASSQERHLNTEAFF.

This chain connects TRBV11-2 to TRBJ2-7; 8 nucleotides line up with TRBD1. Germline-derived CDR1 and CDR2 are SGHAT and FQNNGV. The CDR3 is 15 amino acids. V lost 5 bases and J lost 2; bases outside the gene matches: 8. CDR3: CASSLVRGPTYEQYF. CDR3 DNA: TGTGCCAGCAGCCTGGTCAGGGGGCCGACCTACGAGCAGTACTTC.

The genes are TRBV10-3 and TRBJ2-4; TRBD1 aligns across 10 bases. Per germline, CDR1 ENHRY and CDR2 SYGVKD. This CDR3 is 15 amino acids long. V was clipped by 7 bases and J by 7 bases; unmatched bases: 10. CDR3 in DNA: TGTGCCATCACCCCAGGGACAGGGGTTGGGAACATTCAGTACTTC. Its translation is CAITPGTGVGNIQYF.

As concerns this clone: Other DNA sequences within the sample encode an identical CDR3. V usage is TRBV28 and J usage is TRBJ1-2, with TRBD1 matching over 8 bases. CDR1 and CDR2 from the germline V gene are MDHEN and SYDVKM. The CDR3 is 13 amino acids. The V and J ends lost 5 bases and 3 bases, in that order; junction bases with no gene match: 2. The chain's CDR3 is CASSIQGDYGYTF. The CDR3 DNA is TGTGCCAGCAGTATACAGGGGGACTATGGCTACACCTTC.

This chain links TRBV30 with TRBJ2-1; 12 bases map to TRBD2. CDR3 size: 18 residues. The V gene end was trimmed by 8 bases and the J gene end by 4 bases; junction bases not matched to a gene: 18. Germline loops: CDR1 GTSNPN, CDR2 SVGIG (reference sequence). The CDR3 loop is CAGGASGRAGLRYNEQFF. CDR3 coding DNA: TGTGCCGGGGGGGCTAGCGGGAGGGCCGGTCTCCGATACAATGAGCAGTTCTTC.

This chain connects TRBV7-4 to TRBJ2-5; D gene ambiguous. Germline V gene data show CDR1 as SGHVT and CDR2 as SQSDAQ. The CDR3 extends over 19 amino acids. Trimming stripped 4 bases from V and 5 bases from J, with 29 bases between. CDR3 protein: CASSSGKWTSPDGPETQYF. The CDR3 nucleotides read TGTGCCAGCAGCTCAGGTAAGTGGACCTCTCCAGACGGGCCCGAGACCCAGTACTTC.